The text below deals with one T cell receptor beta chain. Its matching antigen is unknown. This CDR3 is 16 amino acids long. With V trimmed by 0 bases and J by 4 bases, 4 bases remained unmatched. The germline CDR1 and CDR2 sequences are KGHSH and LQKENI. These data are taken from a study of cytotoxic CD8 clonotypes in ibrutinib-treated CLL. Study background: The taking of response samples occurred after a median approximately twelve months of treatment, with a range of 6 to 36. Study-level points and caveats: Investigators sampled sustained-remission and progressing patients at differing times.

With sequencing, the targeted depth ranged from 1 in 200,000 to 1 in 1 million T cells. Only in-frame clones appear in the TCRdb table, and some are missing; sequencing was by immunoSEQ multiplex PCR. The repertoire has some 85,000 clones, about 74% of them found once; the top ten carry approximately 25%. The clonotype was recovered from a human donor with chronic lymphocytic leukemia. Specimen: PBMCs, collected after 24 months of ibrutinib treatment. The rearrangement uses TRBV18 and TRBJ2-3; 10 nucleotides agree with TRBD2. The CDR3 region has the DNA TGTGCCAGCTCACCACCGGGGACTAGCGTCCCAGATACGCAGTATTTT. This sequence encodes CASSPPGTSVPDTQYF.